Presented here are 26 T cell receptor beta chains from one specimen sequenced in a study of blood T cell repertoires in COVID-19 (dated by TCRdb to the early 2020s). The method behind the library was the immunoSEQ multiplex PCR assay. TCRdb carries this immuneACCESS record with in-frame sequences only. Its versions omit some clonotypes, under half of them owing to an unresolved V gene in the studies checked, with the rest unexplained. The table for this sample lists about 220,000 clones; about 85% of them were counted only once. In total, the top ten clones hold about 3% of the sample. The sequencing input was peripheral blood. These receptors were taken from a man aged 45-65 years who had recovered from COVID-19.

This chain joins TRBV2 and TRBJ1-2; D is perhaps TRBD1 (6 bases). V gave up 6 bases and J gave up 8 bases, with 16 bases separating them. This CDR3 has 13 amino acids. The germline V gene has CDR1 SNHLY and CDR2 FYNNEI. CDR3 bases: TGTGCCAGCAGGATCACAGGGTTTAGCGGCTACACCTTC. Protein: CASRITGFSGYTF.

The DNA of the CDR3 is TGTGCCAGCAGCTTAATCGACTGGCGTCTCGCGAACACCGGGGAGCTGTTTTTT. Translated: CASSLIDWRLANTGELFF. V usage is TRBV13 and J usage is TRBJ2-2; D unclear. The ends were cut back, 2 bases at V and 0 bases at J, with 16 bases in the middle. The length of the CDR3 is 18 residues. Germline V lookup: CDR1 PRHDT, CDR2 FYEKMQ (reference sequence).

The genes are TRBV6-2 or TRBV6-3 and TRBJ2-7, with TRBD2 as a possible D gene (5 bases). Germline-derived CDR1 and CDR2 are MNHEY and SVGEGT. The CDR3 is 16 amino acids. Deletions cut 0 bases from V and 0 bases from J, with 12 bases between. The CDR3 sequence: CASSYSASTSSYEQYF. Here the CDR3 DNA reads TGTGCCAGCAGTTACTCGGCTAGCACCAGCTCCTACGAGCAGTACTTC.

The chain uses TRBV28 and TRBJ2-5, with 10 bases identical to TRBD2. CDR3 length: 17 residues. Germline trimming cut 4 bases from V and 7 bases from J; bases unmatched to any gene: 15. The germline CDR1 and CDR2 sequences are MDHEN and SYDVKM. The DNA of the CDR3 is TGTGCCAGCAGTTCTCAATTTTCCGGGACTAGCGAACGGACCCAGTACTTC. This translates into CASSSQFSGTSERTQYF.

The chain combines TRBV28 with TRBJ1-3, with D perhaps TRBD1 (6 bases). V gave up 5 bases and J gave up 0 bases, with 14 bases separating them. Looked up from germline, CDR1 is MDHEN and CDR2 is SYDVKM. This CDR3 has 16 residues. The CDR3 region is CASSTDRFSSGNTIYF. The CDR3 DNA follows: TGTGCCAGCAGTACAGACAGGTTTAGCTCTGGAAACACCATATATTTT.

This chain links TRBV5-4 with TRBJ2-5; possibly TRBD1 for D (5 bases). Trimming took off 0 bases at V and 9 bases at J, with 21 bases between the two ends. The CDR3 runs 16 residues. CDR1 is SGHNT, CDR2 YYREEE, per germline (reference sequence). CDR3 in amino acids: CASSLGDPRGLGAQYF. The CDR3 DNA reads TGTGCCAGCAGCTTGGGGGATCCTCGTGGGTTAGGGGCCCAGTACTTC.

V gene TRBV6-5 combines with J gene TRBJ2-1; D perhaps matches TRBD2 (6 bases). CDR3 length: 12 residues. The germline gives CDR1 MNHEY, CDR2 SVGAGI. V was clipped by 7 bases and J by 5 bases, with 9 bases between them. The CDR3 is CASIAGNNEQFF. The CDR3 nucleotides are TGTGCCAGCATTGCGGGGAACAATGAGCAGTTCTTC.

The genes are TRBV10-3 and TRBJ2-3, with 12 bases that match TRBD2. V trimming: 6 bases; J trimming: 4 bases; junction bases outside the gene matches: 5. The CDR3 has 15 amino acids. CDR1 and CDR2 from the germline V gene are ENHRY and SYGVKD. CDR3 amino acids: CAIRGGLAGSDTQYF. CDR3 nucleotides: TGTGCCATCAGAGGGGGACTAGCGGGTTCAGATACGCAGTATTTT.

As to this clone: Different DNA sequences within this sample yield the same CDR3. V usage is TRBV3-1 (or the pseudogene TRBV3-2) and J usage is TRBJ1-1, with D unclear. The CDR3 spans 11 residues. Per germline, CDR1 LGHDT and CDR2 YNNKEL (reference sequence). The V and J ends lost 6 bases and 5 bases respectively, with 7 bases between them. The CDR3 region has the DNA TGTGCCAGCAGGGGAGGAACTGAAGCTTTCTTT. Protein: CASRGGTEAFF.

The genes are TRBV9 and TRBJ2-6; TRBD2 agrees at 11 bases. Germline-derived CDR1 and CDR2 are SGDLS and YYNGEE. The V gene end was trimmed by 3 bases and the J gene end by 2 bases; junction bases not matched to a gene: 7. This CDR3 region has 18 residues. CDR3 coding DNA: TGTGCCAGCAGCGACGGACTAGCGGGTCGTACTGGGGCCAACGTCCTGACTTTC. Translated: CASSDGLAGRTGANVLTF.

The chain employs TRBV25-1 and TRBJ2-7; TRBD1 matches at 8 bases. Germline CDR1 MGHDK, CDR2 SYGVNS. This CDR3 is built from 15 residues. The J segment lost 3 bases and the V segment lost 2 bases, leaving 6 bases of the junction unmatched. CDR3 amino acids: CASSEPGGPIYEQYF. The CDR3 DNA is TGTGCCAGCAGTGAACCAGGGGGCCCAATCTACGAGCAGTACTTC.

The chain links TRBV6-1 to TRBJ2-1; the match to TRBD2 covers 8 bases. V lost 3 bases and J lost 4; bases outside the gene matches: 5. Germline V CDR1 and CDR2: MNHNS, SASEGT. The CDR3 consists of 15 residues. The CDR3 here is CASSDPSGGYNEQFF. Here the CDR3 DNA reads TGTGCCAGCAGTGACCCGAGCGGGGGTTACAATGAGCAGTTCTTC.

J is TRBJ1-3 and V is TRBV6-5; 7 nucleotides match TRBD1. The CDR3 runs 15 residues. V lost 7 bases and J lost 4; bases outside the gene matches: 10. CDR1 MNHEY and CDR2 SVGAGI come from the germline V gene. CDR3 protein: CASTDRAPGGNTIYF. CDR3 in DNA: TGTGCCAGCACCGACAGGGCCCCTGGAGGAAACACCATATATTTT.

This sequence joins TRBV6-5 and TRBJ1-2, with D possibly matching TRBD1 (6 bases). V was cut by 0 bases and J by 4 bases, with 9 bases left in between. The CDR3 extends over 14 amino acids. Per germline, CDR1 MNHEY and CDR2 SVGAGI. In DNA form, the CDR3 reads TGTGCCAGCAGTTACTCGAGGGGGGGCTATGGCTACACCTTC. Protein sequence: CASSYSRGGYGYTF.

This chain connects TRBV30 to TRBJ2-7; 12 nucleotides agree with TRBD2. CDR1 and CDR2 from the germline V gene are GTSNPN and SVGIG (reference sequence). J gave up 6 bases and V 2 bases, and 14 bases lay outside the gene matches. The CDR3 contains 17 residues. The CDR3 here is CAWSTYLATSGSTEQYF. Here the CDR3 DNA reads TGTGCCTGGAGTACCTACCTAGCGACTAGCGGGAGTACCGAGCAGTACTTC.

This clone was observed a single time. The chain combines TRBV13 with TRBJ1-2; possibly TRBD1 for D (5 bases). The CDR3 has 15 residues. The germline V gene has CDR1 PRHDT and CDR2 FYEKMQ (reference sequence). V lost 1 base to trimming and J lost 2 bases, with 11 bases between them. The CDR3 DNA reads as TGTGCCAGCAGCTTAGAGGGTGACAGAAACTATGGCTACACCTTC. It codes for CASSLEGDRNYGYTF. The whole variable domain, remainder taken from reference TRBV13 and TRBJ1-2, is AAGVIQSPRHLIKEKRETATLKCYPIPRHDTVYWYQQGPGQDPQFLISFYEKMQSDKGSIPDRFSAQQFSDYHSELNMSSLELGDSALYFCASSLEGDRNYGYTFGSGTRLTVV.

The chain joins TRBV6-5 to TRBJ1-1; D is undetermined. The CDR3 is 13 residues long. Trimming cost V 6 bases and J 1 base, with 9 bases left between them. Germline-derived CDR1 and CDR2 are MNHEY and SVGAGI. This CDR3 reads CASRLNKNTEAFF. In DNA, the CDR3 is TGTGCCAGCAGGTTAAACAAGAACACTGAAGCTTTCTTT.

The J gene is TRBJ2-2, the V gene TRBV7-2; D possibly corresponds to TRBD1 (5 bases). Trimming removed 4 bases at V and 8 bases at J, with 17 bases between. The CDR3 spans 15 residues. The germline gives CDR1 SGHTA, CDR2 FQGNSA. The CDR3 region has the DNA TGTGCCAGCAGCTACAGGAAAAGTTTCATTGGGGAGCTGTTTTTT. This gives the protein CASSYRKSFIGELFF.

The V call is TRBV5-1, the J call TRBJ2-5; 7 bases match TRBD2. V lost 4 bases and J lost 2; bases outside the gene matches: 2. CDR1 SGHRS and CDR2 YFSETQ come from the germline V gene. This CDR3 comprises 13 residues. CDR3 in DNA: TGCGCCAGCAGCACGGGGGGACAAGAGACCCAGTACTTC. It encodes CASSTGGQETQYF.

The chain recombines TRBV5-5 with TRBJ1-6; TRBD1 matches 8 bases. The CDR3 covers 16 residues. Looked up from germline, CDR1 is SGHKS and CDR2 is YYEKEE (reference sequence). V was clipped by 0 bases and J by 7 bases; unmatched bases: 6. CDR3 DNA: TGTGCCAGCAGCTTGGTGACAGGGGCCCAAAATTCACCCCTCCACTTT. The encoded protein is CASSLVTGAQNSPLHF.

The chain uses TRBV12-3 or TRBV12-4 and TRBJ1-2; D is perhaps TRBD1 (5 bases). V was cut by 5 bases and J by 8 bases, with 15 bases left in between. This CDR3 has 13 residues. CDR3 amino acids: CASSRDSPEGYTF. As DNA, the CDR3 is TGTGCCAGCAGTCGCGACAGCCCCGAGGGCTACACCTTC.

The chain couples TRBV27 to TRBJ1-6; TRBD1 matches 11 bases. V lost 6 bases and J lost 5; bases outside the gene matches: 6. The V gene's germline CDR1 is MNHEY and CDR2 SMNVEV (reference sequence). The CDR3 totals 16 residues. As DNA, the CDR3 is TGTGCCAGCAGACAGGACAGGGGGCGGGATAATTCACCCCTCCACTTT. It yields the protein CASRQDRGRDNSPLHF.

This clone showed up just once. The rearrangement joins TRBV2 to TRBJ1-2; D is undetermined. Germline V CDR1 and CDR2: SNHLY, FYNNEI. With 3 bases removed from V and 2 bases from J, the gap between germline ends came to 7 bases. The CDR3 consists of 13 residues. The CDR3 spells CASSDGQNYGYTF. CDR3 in DNA: TGTGCCAGCAGTGATGGCCAGAACTATGGCTACACCTTC.

This sequence joins TRBV2 and TRBJ2-5, with TRBD1 matching 8 bases. V trimming: 4 bases; J trimming: 5 bases; junction bases outside the gene matches: 3. The CDR3 is 13 amino acids. Looked up from germline, CDR1 is SNHLY and CDR2 is FYNNEI. CDR3 region: CASSAGGAETQYF. The CDR3 nucleotides read TGTGCCAGCAGTGCAGGGGGCGCGGAGACCCAGTACTTC. Variable domain in full (rest from reference TRBV2 and TRBJ2-5): EPEVTQTPSHQVTQMGQEVILRCVPISNHLYFYWYRQILGQKVEFLVSFYNNEISEKSEIFDDQFSVERPDGSNFTLKIRSTKLEDSAMYFCASSAGGAETQYFGPGTRLLVL.

This chain joins TRBV27 and TRBJ2-7, with TRBD2 as a possible D gene (6 bases). Trimming pared 2 bases from V and 6 bases from J, leaving 14 bases between. The CDR3 consists of 14 residues. Germline CDR1 and CDR2: MNHEY and SMNVEV (reference sequence). CDR3 bases: TGTGCCAGCAGTTTAAGAGCGACTAGAAGCGAGCAGTACTTC. Its protein is CASSLRATRSEQYF.

The V and J genes are TRBV5-4 and TRBJ2-3; no firm D call. The CDR3 extends over 14 amino acids. Trimming took 1 base from V and 1 from J, leaving 7 bases between them. Germline CDR1 SGHNT, CDR2 YYREEE (reference sequence). CDR3 amino acids: CASSLLAGTDTQYF. CDR3 in DNA: TGTGCCAGCAGCTTGTTGGCGGGCACAGATACGCAGTATTTT.